Presented here are 28 T cell receptor beta chains from one specimen sequenced in a study of blood T cells in healthy people across ages. PCR was performed a second time for 7 to 11 cycles using a sample-barcoded 5' primer and a J-beta primer mix. TCRdb called the 5' RACE reads again in MiXCR, with one record for every CDR3 protein. This sample carries 600,000 or so distinct CDR3 sequences, approximately 30% of them seen once, and the ten largest clones take about 15%. The sequenced material came from blood. These receptor sequences come from a woman at least 80 years old in good health.

CDR3 bases: TGTGCCTGGAGTGTAGGGGCTGGCGGGGTAATAGATACGCAGTATTTT. Translating gives CAWSVGAGGVIDTQYF. V is TRBV30 and J is TRBJ2-3; D perhaps matches TRBD2 (6 bases). Germline values: CDR1 GTSNPN, CDR2 SVGIG (reference sequence). The CDR3 sequence is 16 residues long. V was shortened by 0 bases and J by 5 bases, with 18 bases between the two germline ends.

On this clonotype: A read error may produce the germline difference seen at one junction end. V gene TRBV7-3 combines with J gene TRBJ2-3; unclear D gene. This CDR3 comprises 13 residues. In germline, CDR1 is SGHTA, CDR2 FQGTGA. The CDR3 sequence is CVSSDQVGDTQYF. CDR3 bases: TGTGTCAGCAGCGATCAGGTTGGAGATACGCAGTATTTT.

This clonotype was detected many times. The chain employs TRBV5-6 and TRBJ2-1; D uncertain. The ends were cut back, 0 bases at V and 2 bases at J, with 6 bases in the middle. The germline V gene has CDR1 SGHDT and CDR2 YYEEEE. The length of the CDR3 is 14 residues. CDR3 in amino acids: CASSLDGPYNEQFF. CDR3 nucleotide sequence: TGTGCCAGCAGCTTGGATGGGCCCTACAATGAGCAGTTCTTC. Based on the CDR3 plus reference TRBV5-6 and TRBJ2-1, the full variable domain is DAGVTQSPTHLIKTRGQQVTLRCSPKSGHDTVSWYQQALGQGPQFIFQYYEEEERQRGNFPDRFSGHQFPNYSSELNVNALLLGDSALYLCASSLDGPYNEQFFGPGTRLTVL.

For the CDR3, the DNA is TGCAGCGTTGAGGTTGTACAGAAAAACATTCAGTACTTC. Translated, it gives CSVEVVQKNIQYF. The V and J genes are TRBV29-1 and TRBJ2-4; no definite D call. V was clipped by 3 bases and J by 4 bases, with 10 bases between them. Germline V CDR1 and CDR2: SQVTM, ANQGSEA. CDR3 length: 13 residues.

Only a few counts were recorded for this clonotype. The chain recombines TRBV12-3 or TRBV12-4 with TRBJ1-1, with 8 bases aligning to TRBD1. The CDR3 consists of 15 residues. V shed 7 bases, J shed 1 base, and the junction held 8 bases outside the gene matches. As DNA, the CDR3 is TGTGCCAGCACCCTTCAGGGGGCAGGGAACACTGAAGCTTTCTTT. Translated: CASTLQGAGNTEAFF.

The chain couples TRBV5-1 to TRBJ1-3; D is possibly TRBD1 (6 bases). CDR1 SGHRS and CDR2 YFSETQ come from the germline V gene. V lost 8 bases, J lost 0 bases, and 9 bases lay in between. This CDR3 spans 13 amino acids. The CDR3 DNA reads TGCGCCAGTCGACAGGCCTCTGGAAACACCATATATTTT. Residues: CASRQASGNTIYF. Based on the CDR3 plus reference TRBV5-1 and TRBJ1-3, the full variable domain is KAGVTQTPRYLIKTRGQQVTLSCSPISGHRSVSWYQQTPGQGLQFLFEYFSETQRNKGNFPGRFSGRQFSNSRSEMNVSTLELGDSALYLCASRQASGNTIYFGEGSWLTVV.

As to this clonotype: Since a much larger clone is just one base distant, this may be a read error. This chain uses TRBV10-3 with TRBJ1-1; possibly TRBD1 for D (6 bases). The germline gives CDR1 ENHRY, CDR2 SYGVKD. The CDR3 totals 12 residues. V lost 4 bases and J 7 bases, leaving 10 bases between the germline ends. CDR3 sequence reads: CAISVEGVEAFF. Here the CDR3 DNA reads TGTGCCATCAGTGTGGAGGGGGTTGAAGCTTTCTTT.

In this sample, this clonotype turned up a few times. This chain uses TRBV28 with TRBJ1-2; D gene ambiguous. Germline V gene lookup returns CDR1 MDHEN and CDR2 SYDVKM. The CDR3 runs to 14 residues. Between the trimmed V and J ends, which lost 5 bases and 2 bases, there was a span of 12 bases. In DNA form, the CDR3 reads TGTGCCAGCAGTCCCCCCCGCCCAAACTATGGCTACACCTTC. This translates into CASSPPRPNYGYTF.

V gene TRBV30 combines with J gene TRBJ1-3; the D is unclear. The CDR3 extends over 14 amino acids. Deletions cut 3 bases from V and 0 bases from J, with 9 bases between. Germline lookup yields CDR1 GTSNPN and CDR2 SVGIG (reference sequence). CDR3 protein: CAWRDRSSGNTIYF. The CDR3, as DNA: TGTGCCTGGAGAGATCGGAGCTCTGGAAACACCATATATTTT.

For the CDR3, the DNA is TGCGCCAGCAGGCTCGAGGAGAACACTGAAGCTTTCTTT. Protein sequence: CASRLEENTEAFF. J is TRBJ1-1 and V is TRBV5-1; no clear D. This CDR3 is 13 amino acids long. V was clipped by 5 bases and J by 1 base, with 9 bases between them. Germline V gene sequence: CDR1 SGHRS, CDR2 YFSETQ.

This clonotype has more than one count but fewer than ten. The genes are TRBV25-1 and TRBJ2-5; no clear D gene. The CDR3 runs to 14 residues. The V gene's germline CDR1 is MGHDK and CDR2 SYGVNS. Between the trimmed V and J ends, which lost 4 bases and 2 bases, there was a span of 11 bases. This chain's CDR3 is CASSGNTRQETQYF. DNA of the CDR3: TGTGCCAGCAGTGGGAACACCCGTCAAGAGACCCAGTACTTC.

The rearrangement links TRBV6-6 to TRBJ2-1; TRBD2 matches 8 bases. The CDR3 length is 16 residues. The germline gives CDR1 MNHNY, CDR2 SVGAGI (reference sequence). Trimming cost V 4 bases and J 4 bases; bases outside gene matches: 9. The CDR3 DNA follows: TGTGCCAGCAGTTGGGCGACTAGCGCCATATACAATGAGCAGTTCTTC. As protein: CASSWATSAIYNEQFF.

The V and J genes are TRBV6-5 and TRBJ1-1; D is unresolved. The germline CDR1 and CDR2 sequences are MNHEY and SVGAGI. The CDR3 is 14 amino acids. Between the trimmed V and J ends, which lost 5 bases and 3 bases, there was a span of 13 bases. In nucleotides, the CDR3 is TGTGCCAGCAGTAGACAAACGGGCCACACTGAAGCTTTCTTT. Translated: CASSRQTGHTEAFF.

This clonotype has ten or more counts. This sequence joins TRBV10-3 and TRBJ2-3; D could derive from TRBD1 or TRBD2 (5 bases each). Trimming removed 2 bases from V and 3 bases from J, with 12 bases in between. The CDR3 is 15 residues long. Looked up from germline, CDR1 is ENHRY and CDR2 is SYGVKD. CDR3 DNA: TGTGCCATCAGTGAGGGGAGCAGGGCAACAGATACGCAGTATTTT. It encodes CAISEGSRATDTQYF.

This clonotype has more than one count but fewer than ten. The V call is TRBV4-1, the J call TRBJ2-2; no reliable D call. The CDR3 covers 16 residues. Germline V gives CDR1 MGHRA, CDR2 YSYEKL. V lost 4 bases and J 3 bases, leaving 15 bases between the germline ends. In DNA, the CDR3 is TGCGCCAGCAGCCTCCGGATGCAATCGGACACCGGGGAGCTGTTTTTT. It is translated as CASSLRMQSDTGELFF.

Points on this clonotype: With a much larger clone just one base away, this may be a read error. CDR3 nucleotide sequence: TGCAGCGGTGATGCAGGCTCCTACGAGCAGTACTTC. Translated: CSGDAGSYEQYF. The chain carries TRBV29-1 and TRBJ2-7, with D hard to call. This CDR3 region has 12 residues. Germline CDR1 and CDR2: SQVTM and ANQGSEA. V lost 7 bases and J 0 bases, leaving 10 bases between the germline ends.

Many counts were recorded for this clonotype. The chain carries TRBV5-1 and TRBJ2-7, with D maybe TRBD1 (5 bases). The germline V and J ends were trimmed by 1 base and 0 bases, with 8 bases remaining between them. Germline V gene lookup returns CDR1 SGHRS and CDR2 YFSETQ. The CDR3 totals 14 residues. CDR3 in amino acids: CASSLLTGSYEQYF. Here the CDR3 DNA reads TGCGCCAGCAGCTTGTTAACAGGCTCCTACGAGCAGTACTTC.

This clonotype has a handful of counts. The CDR3 DNA sequence: TGTGCCAGCAGCGACCGGGACCATGAAGCTTTCTTT. This translates into CASSDRDHEAFF. The chain recombines TRBV21-1 with TRBJ1-1; TRBD1 reflects the table's D call only, with no check against the DNA. TRBV21-1 is a pseudogene locus. The CDR3 sequence is 12 residues long.

The chain has TRBV2 and TRBJ1-5; 9 bases are a match to TRBD1. This CDR3 is 18 amino acids long. Germline lookup yields CDR1 SNHLY and CDR2 FYNNEI. V shed 1 base, J shed 4 bases, and the junction held 11 bases outside the gene matches. Written as DNA, the CDR3 is TGTGCCAGCAGTGAAGAGGAATGGGGGACAGGGACGAATCAGCCCCAGCATTTT. It yields the protein CASSEEEWGTGTNQPQHF.

In this sample, this clonotype turned up many times. This chain joins TRBV6-5 and TRBJ2-3; 7 bases align to TRBD1. Germline-derived CDR1 and CDR2 are MNHEY and SVGAGI. The CDR3 spans 13 residues. Trimming cost V 10 bases and J 5 bases; bases outside gene matches: 9. In nucleotides, the CDR3 is TGTGCCACCCACAGGGGACCGGGAGATACGCAGTATTTT. Translation: CATHRGPGDTQYF.

This clonotype was detected ten times or more. The V gene is TRBV14, the J gene TRBJ1-2, with unresolved D. Germline CDR1 SGHDN, CDR2 FVKESK. This CDR3 has 15 amino acids. V gave up 4 bases and J gave up 0 bases, with 12 bases separating them. The CDR3 region has the DNA TGTGCCAGCAGCCGGAGGAGAGATGCTAACTATGGCTACACCTTC. Residues: CASSRRRDANYGYTF.

In its sample, this clonotype was seen a few times. This may come from a read error, since a much larger clone is one base off. This sequence joins TRBV7-3 and TRBJ2-1; 10 bases align to TRBD2. V lost 5 bases and J lost 6; bases outside the gene matches: 13. The V gene's germline CDR1 is SGHTA and CDR2 FQGTGA. The CDR3 runs to 17 residues. In DNA, the CDR3 is TGTGCCAGCAGCCATGTCGGTGGAGCGGGGGGGTGCAATGAGCAGTTCTTC. This sequence encodes CASSHVGGAGGCNEQFF.

In the case of this clonotype: This could be a read error, since a much larger clone is one nucleotide away. The rearrangement joins TRBV27 to TRBJ2-5; 7 bases match TRBD2. This CDR3 has 16 residues. V was clipped by 0 bases and J by 1 base; unmatched bases: 5. Germline CDR1 and CDR2: MNHEY and SMNVEV (reference sequence). In nucleotides, the CDR3 is TGTGCCAGCAGTTTATCGCGCGGGGGTGGCCAAGAGACCCAGTACTTC. It yields the protein CASSLSRGGGQETQYF.

This chain links TRBV21-1 with TRBJ2-5; TRBD1, the table's D call, was not compared with the DNA. TRBV21-1 is an annotated pseudogene. CDR3 length: 14 residues. The CDR3 region has the DNA TGTGCCAGCAGCAAGCGGGGGCCAGGAGAGACCCAGTACTTC. Translating it yields CASSKRGPGETQYF.

This clonotype was counted only a few times. V usage is TRBV30 and J usage is TRBJ1-5; D gene uncertain. V lost 0 bases to trimming and J lost 2 bases, with 14 bases between them. The CDR3 sequence is 16 residues long. In germline, CDR1 is GTSNPN, CDR2 SVGIG (reference sequence). CDR3 region: CAWSVREASRNQPQHF. CDR3 nucleotides: TGTGCCTGGAGTGTACGGGAGGCTTCGCGCAATCAGCCCCAGCATTTT.

Concerning this clonotype itself: This sequence may be a read error, since a much larger clone differs from it by one base. The chain couples TRBV20-1 to TRBJ1-2; the D is unclear. Looked up from germline, CDR1 is DFQATT and CDR2 is SNEGSKA (reference sequence). This CDR3 is built from 12 residues. V was trimmed by 6 bases and J by 8 bases, leaving 16 bases between them. CDR3 DNA: TGCAGTGCGGCCCCAAATCTGTACGGCTACACCTTC. This encodes CSAAPNLYGYTF.

The sample holds many counts of this clonotype. The J gene is TRBJ2-1, the V gene TRBV5-1; a weak D match, TRBD2 (6 bases). CDR1 is SGHRS, CDR2 YFSETQ, per germline. Trimming stripped 4 bases from V and 2 bases from J, with 13 bases between. CDR3 size: 15 residues. CDR3 sequence reads: CASSVSGLAYNEQFF. In DNA form, the CDR3 reads TGCGCCAGCAGCGTTAGCGGCCTTGCCTACAATGAGCAGTTCTTC.

To note about this clonotype: This may be a read error: a much more frequent sequence differs by one nucleotide. The genes are TRBV5-1 and TRBJ2-7; 7 bases are a match to TRBD2. CDR3 size: 15 residues. J was trimmed by 5 bases and V by 0 bases; bases with no gene match: 8. The germline gives CDR1 SGHRS, CDR2 YFSETQ. The CDR3 protein is CASSLGTSGSDEQYF. CDR3 nucleotide sequence: TGCGCCAGCAGCTTGGGGACTAGTGGGAGCGACGAGCAGTACTTC. Full variable domain (missing parts from reference TRBV5-1 and TRBJ2-7): KAGVTQTPRYLIKTRGQQVTLSCSPISGHRSVSWYQQTPGQGLQFLFEYFSETQRNKGNFPGRFSGRQFSNSRSEMNVSTLELGDSALYLCASSLGTSGSDEQYFGPGTRLTVT.